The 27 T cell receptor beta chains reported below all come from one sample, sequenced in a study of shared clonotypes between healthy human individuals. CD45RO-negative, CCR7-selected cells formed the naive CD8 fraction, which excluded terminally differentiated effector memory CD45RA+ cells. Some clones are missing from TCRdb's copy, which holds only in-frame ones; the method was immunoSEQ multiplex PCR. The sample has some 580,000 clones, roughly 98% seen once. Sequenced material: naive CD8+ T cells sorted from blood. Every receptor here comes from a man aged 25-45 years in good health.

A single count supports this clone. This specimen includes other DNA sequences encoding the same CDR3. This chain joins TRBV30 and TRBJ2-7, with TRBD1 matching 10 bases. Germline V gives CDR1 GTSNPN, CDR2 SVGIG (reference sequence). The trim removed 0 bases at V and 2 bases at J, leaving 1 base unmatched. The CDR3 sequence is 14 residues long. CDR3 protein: CAWSVGQGAYEQYF. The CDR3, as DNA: TGTGCCTGGAGTGTCGGACAGGGGGCCTACGAGCAGTACTTC.

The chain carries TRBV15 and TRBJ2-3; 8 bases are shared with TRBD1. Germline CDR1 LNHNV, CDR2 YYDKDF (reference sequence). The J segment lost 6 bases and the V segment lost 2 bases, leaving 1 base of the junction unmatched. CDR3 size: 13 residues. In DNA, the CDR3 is TGTGCCACCAGCAGACAGGGGGCCGATACGCAGTATTTT. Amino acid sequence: CATSRQGADTQYF.

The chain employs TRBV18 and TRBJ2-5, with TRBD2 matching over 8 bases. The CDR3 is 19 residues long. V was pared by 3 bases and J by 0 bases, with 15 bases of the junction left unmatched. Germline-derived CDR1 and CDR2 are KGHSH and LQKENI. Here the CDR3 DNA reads TGTGCCAGCTCACCGGGAGCGGGAGCTCTCGATGGGGACCAAGAGACCCAGTACTTC. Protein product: CASSPGAGALDGDQETQYF.

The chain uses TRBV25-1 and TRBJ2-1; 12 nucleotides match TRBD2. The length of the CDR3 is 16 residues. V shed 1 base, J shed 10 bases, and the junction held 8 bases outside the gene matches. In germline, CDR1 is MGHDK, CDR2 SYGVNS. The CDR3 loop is CASSESTSGRFGEQFF. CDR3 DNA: TGTGCCAGCAGTGAATCAACTAGCGGGAGGTTTGGAGAGCAGTTCTTC.

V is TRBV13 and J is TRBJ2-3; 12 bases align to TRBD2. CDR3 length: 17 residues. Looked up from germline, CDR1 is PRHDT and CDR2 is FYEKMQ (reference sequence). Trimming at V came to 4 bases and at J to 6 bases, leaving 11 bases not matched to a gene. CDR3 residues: CASSSRLAGAPPDTQYF. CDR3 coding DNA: TGTGCCAGCAGCTCTCGACTAGCGGGAGCTCCCCCGGATACGCAGTATTTT.

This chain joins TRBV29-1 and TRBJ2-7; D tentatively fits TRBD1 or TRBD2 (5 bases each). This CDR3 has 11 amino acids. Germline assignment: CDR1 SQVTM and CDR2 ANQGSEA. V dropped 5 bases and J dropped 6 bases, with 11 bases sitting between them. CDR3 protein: CSVPGPREQYF. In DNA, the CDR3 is TGCAGCGTTCCGGGACCTCGCGAGCAGTACTTC.

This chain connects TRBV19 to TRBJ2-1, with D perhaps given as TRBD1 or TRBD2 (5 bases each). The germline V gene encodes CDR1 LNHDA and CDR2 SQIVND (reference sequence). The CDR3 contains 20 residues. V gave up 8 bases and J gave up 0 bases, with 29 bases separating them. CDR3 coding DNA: TGTGCCAGTGGGGTTGGTCGTATCTCGAGGGGTCCGATCTCCTACAATGAGCAGTTCTTC. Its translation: CASGVGRISRGPISYNEQFF. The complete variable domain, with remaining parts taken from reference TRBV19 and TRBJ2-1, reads DGGITQSPKYLFRKEGQNVTLSCEQNLNHDAMYWYRQDPGQGLRLIYYSQIVNDFQKGDIAEGYSVSREKKESFPLTVTSAQKNPTAFYLCASGVGRISRGPISYNEQFFGPGTRLTVL.

The CDR3, as DNA: TGCAGCGCTCACAGGGGCCGAGGGGTACACCCGAACACTGAAGCTTTCTTT. Translation gives CSAHRGRGVHPNTEAFF. This chain joins TRBV29-1 and TRBJ1-1; TRBD1 matches at 7 bases. With V trimmed by 7 bases and J by 1 base, 18 bases remained unmatched. The CDR3 covers 17 residues. Germline CDR1 and CDR2: SQVTM and ANQGSEA.

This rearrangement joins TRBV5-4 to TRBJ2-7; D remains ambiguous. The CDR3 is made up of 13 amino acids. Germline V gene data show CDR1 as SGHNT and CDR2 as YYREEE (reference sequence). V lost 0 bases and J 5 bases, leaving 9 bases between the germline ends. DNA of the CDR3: TGTGCCAGCAGCTTGGAAGTCTTCCACGAGCAGTACTTC. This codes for CASSLEVFHEQYF.

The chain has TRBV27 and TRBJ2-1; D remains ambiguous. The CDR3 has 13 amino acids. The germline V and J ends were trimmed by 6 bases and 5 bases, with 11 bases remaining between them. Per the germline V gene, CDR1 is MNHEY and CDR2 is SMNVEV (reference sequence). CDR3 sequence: CASRIGIDNEQFF. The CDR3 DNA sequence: TGTGCCAGCAGGATTGGGATCGACAATGAGCAGTTCTTC.

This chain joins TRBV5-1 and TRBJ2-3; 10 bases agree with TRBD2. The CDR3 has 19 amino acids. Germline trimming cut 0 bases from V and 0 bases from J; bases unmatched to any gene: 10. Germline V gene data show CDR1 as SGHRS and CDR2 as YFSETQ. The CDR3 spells CASSLDTTRTSGSTDTQYF. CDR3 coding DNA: TGCGCCAGCAGCTTGGACACGACTCGGACTAGCGGTAGCACAGATACGCAGTATTTT.

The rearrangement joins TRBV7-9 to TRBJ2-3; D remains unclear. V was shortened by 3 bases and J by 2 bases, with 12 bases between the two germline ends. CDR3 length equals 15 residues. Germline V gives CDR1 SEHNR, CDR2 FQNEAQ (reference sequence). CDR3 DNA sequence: TGTGCCAGCAGCTTTAAATGGTCAGCCACAGATACGCAGTATTTT. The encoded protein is CASSFKWSATDTQYF.

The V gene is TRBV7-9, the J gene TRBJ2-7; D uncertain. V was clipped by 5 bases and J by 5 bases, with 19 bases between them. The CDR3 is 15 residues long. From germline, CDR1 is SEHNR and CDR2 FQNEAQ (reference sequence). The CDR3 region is CASSPPTGEQHEQYF. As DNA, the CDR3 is TGTGCCAGCAGCCCCCCCACTGGCGAGCAGCACGAGCAGTACTTC.

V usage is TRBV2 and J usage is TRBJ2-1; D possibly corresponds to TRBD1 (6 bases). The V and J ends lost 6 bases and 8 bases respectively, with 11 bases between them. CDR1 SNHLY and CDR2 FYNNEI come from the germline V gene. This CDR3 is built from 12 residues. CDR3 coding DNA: TGTGCCAGCAGGGGGGCCTGGGATGAGCAGTTCTTC. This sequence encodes CASRGAWDEQFF.

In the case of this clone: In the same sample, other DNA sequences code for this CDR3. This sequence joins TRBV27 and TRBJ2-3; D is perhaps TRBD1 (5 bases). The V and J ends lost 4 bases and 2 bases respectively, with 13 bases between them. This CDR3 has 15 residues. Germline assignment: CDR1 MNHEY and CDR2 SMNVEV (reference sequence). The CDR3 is CASSSQGLSTDTQYF. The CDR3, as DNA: TGTGCCAGCAGTTCCCAGGGATTATCCACAGATACGCAGTATTTT.

The CDR3 region has the DNA TGCGCCAGCAGTGAATATGCGGAGGGTGAGACCCAGTACTTC. It translates to CASSEYAEGETQYF. The chain has TRBV10-2 and TRBJ2-5, with D possibly matching TRBD2 (6 bases). CDR1 WSHSY and CDR2 SAAADI come from the germline V gene. The CDR3 has 14 residues. The V and J ends lost 3 bases and 5 bases respectively, with 13 bases between them.

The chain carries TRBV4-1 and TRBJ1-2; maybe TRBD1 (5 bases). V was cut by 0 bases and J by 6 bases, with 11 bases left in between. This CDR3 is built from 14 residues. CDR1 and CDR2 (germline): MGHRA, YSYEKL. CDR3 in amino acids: CASSQERGAHGYTF. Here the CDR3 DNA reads TGCGCCAGCAGCCAAGAGAGAGGGGCCCATGGCTACACCTTC.

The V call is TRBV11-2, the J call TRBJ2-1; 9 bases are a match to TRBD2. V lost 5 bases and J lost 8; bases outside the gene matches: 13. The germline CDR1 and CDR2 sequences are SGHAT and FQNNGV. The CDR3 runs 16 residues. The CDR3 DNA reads TGTGCCAGCAGCCTAATGAAACCGGGACTAGCAGATGAGCAGTTCTTC. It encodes CASSLMKPGLADEQFF. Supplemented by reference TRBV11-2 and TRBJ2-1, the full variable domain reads EAGVAQSPRYKIIEKRQSVAFWCNPISGHATLYWYQQILGQGPKLLIQFQNNGVVDDSQLPKDRFSAERLKGVDSTLKIQPAKLEDSAVYLCASSLMKPGLADEQFFGPGTRLTVL.

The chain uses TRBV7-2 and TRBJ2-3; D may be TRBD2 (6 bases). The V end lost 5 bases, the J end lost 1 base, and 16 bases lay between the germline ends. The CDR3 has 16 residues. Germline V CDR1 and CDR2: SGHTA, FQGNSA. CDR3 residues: CASSPRGLGGTDTQYF. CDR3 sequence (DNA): TGTGCCAGCAGCCCGAGGGGACTGGGGGGCACAGATACGCAGTATTTT.

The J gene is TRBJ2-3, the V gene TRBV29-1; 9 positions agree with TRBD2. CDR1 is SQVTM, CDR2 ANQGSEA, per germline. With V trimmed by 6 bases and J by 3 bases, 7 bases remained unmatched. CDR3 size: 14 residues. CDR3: CSVGAGGFTDTQYF. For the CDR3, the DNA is TGCAGCGTCGGAGCGGGAGGTTTTACAGATACGCAGTATTTT.

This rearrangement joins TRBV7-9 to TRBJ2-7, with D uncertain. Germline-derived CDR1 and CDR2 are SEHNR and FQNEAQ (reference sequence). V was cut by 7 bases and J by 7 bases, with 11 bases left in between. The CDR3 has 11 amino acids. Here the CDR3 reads CASNPGREQYF. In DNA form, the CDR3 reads TGTGCCAGCAACCCAGGCCGGGAGCAGTACTTC.

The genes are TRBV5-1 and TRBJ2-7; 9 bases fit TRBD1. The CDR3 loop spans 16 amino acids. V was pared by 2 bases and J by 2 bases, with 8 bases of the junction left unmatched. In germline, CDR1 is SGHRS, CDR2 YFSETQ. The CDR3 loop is CASSFTPGTGPYEQYF. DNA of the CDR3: TGCGCCAGCAGCTTCACCCCCGGGACAGGGCCCTACGAGCAGTACTTC.

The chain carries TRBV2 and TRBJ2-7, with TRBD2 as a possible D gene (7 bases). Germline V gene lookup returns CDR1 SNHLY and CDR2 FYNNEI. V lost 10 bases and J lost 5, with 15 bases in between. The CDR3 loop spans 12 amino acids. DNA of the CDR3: TGTGCCACCCGAGGGGGGGTCCACGAGCAGTACTTC. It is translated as CATRGGVHEQYF.

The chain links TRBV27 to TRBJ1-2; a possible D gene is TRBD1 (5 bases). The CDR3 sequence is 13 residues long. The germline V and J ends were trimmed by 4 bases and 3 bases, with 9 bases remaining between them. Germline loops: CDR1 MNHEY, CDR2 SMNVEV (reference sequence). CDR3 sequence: CASSSRDYYGYTF. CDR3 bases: TGTGCCAGCAGTTCCAGGGATTACTATGGCTACACCTTC.

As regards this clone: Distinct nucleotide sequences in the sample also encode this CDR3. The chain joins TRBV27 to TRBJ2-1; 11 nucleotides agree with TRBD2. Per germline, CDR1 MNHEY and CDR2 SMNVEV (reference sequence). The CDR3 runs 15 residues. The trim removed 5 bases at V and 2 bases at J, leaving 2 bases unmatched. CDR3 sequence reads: CASSQGLAAYNEQFF. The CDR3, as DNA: TGTGCCAGCAGTCAGGGACTAGCGGCCTACAATGAGCAGTTCTTC.

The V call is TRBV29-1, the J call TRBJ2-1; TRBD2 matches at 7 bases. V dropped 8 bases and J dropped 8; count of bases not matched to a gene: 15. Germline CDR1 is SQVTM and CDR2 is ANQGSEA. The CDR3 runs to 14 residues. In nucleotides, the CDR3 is TGCAGCACCCAGCAAGCGGGAATGGTGGATGAGCAGTTCTTC. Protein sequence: CSTQQAGMVDEQFF.

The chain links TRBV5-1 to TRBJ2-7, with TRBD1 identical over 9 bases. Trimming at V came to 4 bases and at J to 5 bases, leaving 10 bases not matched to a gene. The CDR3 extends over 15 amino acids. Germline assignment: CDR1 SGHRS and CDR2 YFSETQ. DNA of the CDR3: TGCGCCAGCAGCGTCACCGGGACAGGGTTTCACGAGCAGTACTTC. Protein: CASSVTGTGFHEQYF.